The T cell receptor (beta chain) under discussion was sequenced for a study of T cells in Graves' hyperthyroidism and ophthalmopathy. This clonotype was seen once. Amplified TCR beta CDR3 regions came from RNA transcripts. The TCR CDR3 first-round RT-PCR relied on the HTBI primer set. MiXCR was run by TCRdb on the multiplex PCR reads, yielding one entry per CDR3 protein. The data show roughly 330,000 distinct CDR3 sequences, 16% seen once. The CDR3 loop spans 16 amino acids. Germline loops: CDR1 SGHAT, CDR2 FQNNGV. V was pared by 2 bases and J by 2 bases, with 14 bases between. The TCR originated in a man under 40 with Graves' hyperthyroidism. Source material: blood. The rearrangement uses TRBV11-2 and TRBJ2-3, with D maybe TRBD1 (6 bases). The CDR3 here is CASSLTAKGVTDTQYF. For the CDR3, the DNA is TGTGCCAGCAGCTTAACCGCCAAGGGGGTCACAGATACGCAGTATTTT.